The next 24 T cell receptor beta chains were all read from a single sample in a study of T cell responses to AZD1222 COVID-19 vaccine. Sequencing was performed with immunoSEQ multiplex PCR; in TCRdb, only in-frame clones are kept and a portion is missing. The table includes under 130,000 clones, 89% detected once. The sample was peripheral blood, taken 28 days after the second AZD1222 dose. The receptors stem from an adult who received the AZD1222 COVID-19 vaccine.

The gene calls are TRBV7-2 and TRBJ1-2, with TRBD1 matching 10 bases. The ends lost 1 base at V and 7 bases at J; junction bases unmatched: 6. There are 15 residues in the CDR3. Germline V CDR1 and CDR2: SGHTA, FQGNSA. For the CDR3, the DNA is TGTGCCAGCAGCTTAGGGGGACAGGGGACTTTTGGCTACACCTTC. Translated, it gives CASSLGGQGTFGYTF.

This clone was seen once. The rearrangement uses TRBV7-2 and TRBJ1-6; weak D call: TRBD1 (5 bases). The CDR3 consists of 15 residues. CDR1 SGHTA and CDR2 FQGNSA come from the germline V gene. V was trimmed by 0 bases and J by 7 bases, leaving 10 bases between them. The CDR3 bases are TGTGCCAGCAGCTTAGCAAACAGGCCGAATTCACCCCTCCACTTT. It specifies CASSLANRPNSPLHF. Full variable domain (outside the CDR3, taken from reference TRBV7-2 and TRBJ1-6): GAGVSQSPSNKVTEKGKDVELRCDPISGHTALYWYRQSLGQGLEFLIYFQGNSAPDKSGLPSDRFSAERTGGSVSTLTIQRTQQEDSAVYLCASSLANRPNSPLHFGNGTRLTVT.

The chain joins TRBV3-1 (or the pseudogene TRBV3-2) to TRBJ2-4; D call uncertain. This CDR3 is 16 amino acids long. V was clipped by 0 bases and J by 2 bases, with 11 bases between them. Germline CDR1 is LGHDT and CDR2 is YNNKEL (reference sequence). The CDR3 is CASSQDGVRPKNIQYF. As DNA, the CDR3 is TGTGCCAGCAGCCAAGATGGCGTCCGGCCCAAAAACATTCAGTACTTC.

This clone occurred a few times. The V gene is TRBV28, the J gene TRBJ2-3; the match to TRBD1 covers 7 bases. Germline CDR1 reads MDHEN; CDR2 reads SYDVKM. The CDR3 extends over 15 amino acids. V was pared by 6 bases and J by 2 bases, with 8 bases of the junction left unmatched. CDR3 in DNA: TGTGCCAGCAGCTCCCCAGGGGGACCCACAGATACGCAGTATTTT. Amino acids: CASSSPGGPTDTQYF.

In nucleotides, the CDR3 is TGTGCCAGCAGCCCCCAAGGGCACATTCAGTACTTC. Translating it yields CASSPQGHIQYF. The J gene is TRBJ2-4, the V gene TRBV7-6; D call uncertain. The germline gives CDR1 SGHVS, CDR2 FNYEAQ. V lost 5 bases and J lost 8, with 10 bases in between. The CDR3 contains 12 residues. Full variable domain (outside the CDR3, taken from reference TRBV7-6 and TRBJ2-4): GAGVSQSPRYKVTKRGQDVALRCDPISGHVSLYWYRQALGQGPEFLTYFNYEAQQDKSGLPNDRFSAERPEGSISTLTIQRTEQRDSAMYRCASSPQGHIQYFGAGTRLSVL.

The rearrangement joins TRBV19 to TRBJ2-3; D may be TRBD1 (6 bases). The germline V and J ends were trimmed by 5 bases and 1 base, with 16 bases remaining between them. The CDR3 length is 16 residues. Germline V gene lookup returns CDR1 LNHDA and CDR2 SQIVND (reference sequence). CDR3: CASSFTQGPGTDTQYF. The CDR3 coding sequence is TGTGCCAGTAGTTTTACACAGGGACCGGGCACAGATACGCAGTATTTT. Drawing the rest from reference TRBV19 and TRBJ2-3, the complete variable domain is DGGITQSPKYLFRKEGQNVTLSCEQNLNHDAMYWYRQDPGQGLRLIYYSQIVNDFQKGDIAEGYSVSREKKESFPLTVTSAQKNPTAFYLCASSFTQGPGTDTQYFGPGTRLTVL.

The rearrangement joins TRBV21-1 to TRBJ2-3; no check of the table's D call, TRBD2, against the DNA was made. TRBV21-1 is a pseudogene. The CDR3 spans 17 residues. CDR3 sequence reads: CASTLAGASLSGDTQYF. CDR3 DNA: TGTGCCAGCACTCTAGCGGGAGCTTCCCTATCGGGGGATACGCAGTATTTT.

The count of this clone is one. The CDR3 coding sequence is TGTGCCAGCAGCCAAACTAGCGCGAGCTCCTACAATGAGCAGTTCTTC. It yields the protein CASSQTSASSYNEQFF. The V call is TRBV4-2, the J call TRBJ2-1, with 7 positions matching TRBD2. The CDR3 is made up of 16 amino acids. CDR1 is LGHNA, CDR2 YNFKEQ, per germline. V gave up 2 bases and J gave up 0 bases; unmatched junction bases: 4.

The V gene is TRBV11-2, the J gene TRBJ2-2, with 8 nucleotides matching TRBD2. With V trimmed by 5 bases and J by 1 base, 6 bases remained unmatched. Germline CDR1 and CDR2: SGHAT and FQNNGV. The CDR3 covers 16 residues. This CDR3 is CASSPQSGRNTGELFF. CDR3 nucleotides: TGTGCCAGCAGCCCGCAGAGCGGGAGGAACACCGGGGAGCTGTTTTTT.

The V call is TRBV28, the J call TRBJ2-5; possibly TRBD2 for D (6 bases). Germline V gene data show CDR1 as MDHEN and CDR2 as SYDVKM. V lost 5 bases to trimming and J lost 5 bases, with 21 bases between them. The length of the CDR3 is 16 residues. CDR3 in amino acids: CASSPAGSPEVETQYF. The DNA for the CDR3 is TGTGCCAGCAGTCCCGCGGGGTCACCAGAGGTGGAGACCCAGTACTTC.

The rearrangement joins TRBV7-8 to TRBJ1-2; 10 bases line up with TRBD1. Trimming cost V 0 bases and J 8 bases; bases outside gene matches: 3. The CDR3 spans 14 residues. The V gene's germline CDR1 is SGHVS and CDR2 FQNEAQ. DNA of the CDR3: TGTGCCAGCAGCTTAGCGCGGACAGGGGGAGGCTACACCTTC. This encodes CASSLARTGGGYTF.

This sequence joins TRBV2 and TRBJ1-4; TRBD1 agrees at 7 bases. V dropped 6 bases and J dropped 4; count of bases not matched to a gene: 11. The CDR3 is 16 amino acids. Germline V gene sequence: CDR1 SNHLY, CDR2 FYNNEI. CDR3 protein: CASRTPGGGGNEKLFF. CDR3 bases: TGTGCCAGCAGAACCCCAGGGGGAGGGGGTAATGAAAAACTGTTTTTT. Variable domain in full (rest from reference TRBV2 and TRBJ1-4): EPEVTQTPSHQVTQMGQEVILRCVPISNHLYFYWYRQILGQKVEFLVSFYNNEISEKSEIFDDQFSVERPDGSNFTLKIRSTKLEDSAMYFCASRTPGGGGNEKLFFGSGTQLSVL.

This clone showed up just once. V is TRBV28 and J is TRBJ2-7; TRBD2 agrees at 10 bases. The germline CDR1 and CDR2 sequences are MDHEN and SYDVKM. CDR3 length equals 15 residues. The junction had 8 bases not matched to a gene; V was cut back by 5 bases and J by 4 bases. CDR3 sequence: CASSIDLAGEYEQYF. CDR3 sequence (DNA): TGTGCCAGCAGTATCGACCTAGCGGGGGAGTACGAGCAGTACTTC.

The chain has TRBV4-1 and TRBJ2-4; a weak D match, TRBD1 (5 bases). Trimming took off 1 base at V and 0 bases at J, with 13 bases between the two ends. This CDR3 spans 17 amino acids. Germline CDR1 reads MGHRA; CDR2 reads YSYEKL. In DNA form, the CDR3 reads TGCGCCAGCAGCCAAGGACGACCCCAGGGAGCCAAAAACATTCAGTACTTC. Translated, it gives CASSQGRPQGAKNIQYF.

This CDR3 is CASGGDARYGYTF. In DNA form, the CDR3 reads TGTGCCAGTGGAGGGGATGCCCGCTATGGCTACACCTTC. V and J are TRBV28 and TRBJ1-2; D possibly corresponds to TRBD1 (5 bases). The CDR3 is made up of 13 amino acids. V lost 9 bases, J lost 4 bases, and 15 bases lay in between. Per the germline V gene, CDR1 is MDHEN and CDR2 is SYDVKM.

The chain links TRBV19 to TRBJ1-5, with a tentative D call TRBD1 (6 bases). The germline gives CDR1 LNHDA, CDR2 SQIVND (reference sequence). Trimming removed 4 bases from V and 7 bases from J, with 8 bases in between. This CDR3 is 12 amino acids long. CDR3 region: CASSRGHQPQHF. CDR3 bases: TGTGCCAGTAGTAGGGGGCACCAGCCCCAGCATTTT.

The rearrangement joins TRBV18 to TRBJ2-3; TRBD2 is a possible D gene (6 bases). The CDR3 spans 15 residues. Germline V gene lookup returns CDR1 KGHSH and CDR2 LQKENI. V lost 2 bases and J lost 7, with 16 bases in between. The CDR3 DNA reads as TGTGCCAGCTCACCAATGGGGGGTGCGGCAAATACGCAGTATTTT. Protein sequence: CASSPMGGAANTQYF.

V gene TRBV21-1 combines with J gene TRBJ1-4. TRBV21-1 is flagged as a pseudogene. There are 17 residues in the CDR3. CDR3 sequence: CASSKALFGGWGEKLFF. CDR3 in DNA: TGTGCCAGCAGCAAAGCGCTTTTTGGGGGTTGGGGGGAAAAACTGTTTTTT.

The gene calls are TRBV2 and TRBJ1-5, with TRBD1 matching 7 bases. Germline V gives CDR1 SNHLY, CDR2 FYNNEI. The CDR3 is made up of 14 amino acids. Trimming at V came to 4 bases and at J to 6 bases, leaving 6 bases not matched to a gene. CDR3 in DNA: TGTGCCAGCAGTGGGAGACAGGGAACTCAGCCCCAGCATTTT. Encoded protein: CASSGRQGTQPQHF.

CDR3 DNA sequence: TGTGCCAGCAGGTTCGACAGGGGGCGTTATCCCCTCCACTTT. Translated, it gives CASRFDRGRYPLHF. The gene calls are TRBV2 and TRBJ1-6; 10 nucleotides align to TRBD1. Losses at the gene ends were 6 bases for V and 13 bases for J; bases not matched to a gene: 9. The germline V gene has CDR1 SNHLY and CDR2 FYNNEI. The CDR3 covers 14 residues. The variable domain in full, with the rest retrieved from reference TRBV2 and TRBJ1-6, is EPEVTQTPSHQVTQMGQEVILRCVPISNHLYFYWYRQILGQKVEFLVSFYNNEISEKSEIFDDQFSVERPDGSNFTLKIRSTKLEDSAMYFCASRFDRGRYPLHFGNGTRLTVT.

This clone appeared once. DNA for the CDR3: TGTGCCATCAGTGACGGAGAGACCCAGTACTTC. This encodes CAISDGETQYF. J is TRBJ2-5 and V is TRBV10-3; no clear D. The V end lost 3 bases, the J end lost 4 bases, and 3 bases lay between the germline ends. From germline, CDR1 is ENHRY and CDR2 SYGVKD. The CDR3 consists of 11 residues.

V is TRBV28 and J is TRBJ1-2; 7 bases map to TRBD1. The CDR3 consists of 15 residues. Germline assignment: CDR1 MDHEN and CDR2 SYDVKM. Unmatched junction bases numbered 15, after V lost 6 bases and J lost 8 bases. CDR3 loop: CASRETTGTEGGYTF. CDR3 sequence (DNA): TGTGCCAGCAGGGAGACCACGGGGACAGAGGGAGGCTACACCTTC.

This clone occurred once. The rearrangement links TRBV6-2 or TRBV6-3 to TRBJ2-4; no firm D call. Trimming pared 0 bases from V and 9 bases from J, leaving 9 bases between. The V gene's germline CDR1 is MNHEY and CDR2 SVGEGT. This CDR3 has 13 residues. The CDR3 nucleotides read TGTGCCAGCAGTTACTCGAGAGCTACCATTCAGTACTTC. Residues: CASSYSRATIQYF.

V gene TRBV21-1 combines with J gene TRBJ2-7; no DNA check was done on the table's D call, TRBD2. TRBV21-1 is deemed a pseudogene. The CDR3 length is 17 residues. CDR3 sequence (DNA): TGTGCCAGCAGACTCCGGGACTTAAACCCCGTGGGTTACGAGCAGTACTTC. Amino acid sequence: CASRLRDLNPVGYEQYF.